Listed below are T cell receptor beta chains from one sample, sequenced in a study of cytomegalovirus exposure and HLA in healthy donors. TCRdb's table, derived via immunoSEQ multiplex PCR, lists solely in-frame clones and lacks some. The sample consists of about 87,000 clones, approximately 79% of them appearing once. The sequenced sample was PBMCs. All receptors come from a woman aged 40 to 49 in good health and CMV-seronegative. Both conserved end residues are part of each CDR3. Each record gives: J gene, clone size, D gene, V gene, CDR3 protein. D genes are given only for firm matches. Expanded clones get a size class; other rows say once, few or many, or leave the size out.

J gene: TRBJ1-1; clone size: NA; D gene: TRBD1; V gene: TRBV7-9; CDR3 protein: CASSLPRQGAPNTEAFF
J gene: TRBJ2-1; clone size: NA; D gene: TRBD2; V gene: TRBV4-2; CDR3 protein: CASSQEKRGGLNEQFF
J gene: TRBJ2-2; clone size: NA; D gene: NA; V gene: TRBV4-3; CDR3 protein: CASSQSPLRGTGELFF
J gene: TRBJ2-1; clone size: NA; D gene: NA; V gene: TRBV29-1; CDR3 protein: CSVAHGSYNEQFF
J gene: TRBJ1-2; clone size: few; D gene: NA; V gene: TRBV4-2; CDR3 protein: CASSQEVQAYGYTF
J gene: TRBJ1-3; clone size: NA; D gene: NA; V gene: TRBV30; CDR3 protein: CAWSVGVLSGNTIYF
J gene: TRBJ1-5; clone size: NA; D gene: NA; V gene: TRBV30; CDR3 protein: CAWTLSGRGQPQHF
J gene: TRBJ1-1; clone size: NA; D gene: TRBD1; V gene: TRBV27; CDR3 protein: CASSPGQGARTEAFF
J gene: TRBJ1-2; clone size: NA; D gene: NA; V gene: TRBV23-1; CDR3 protein: CASSPDYGYTF
J gene: TRBJ1-1; clone size: NA; D gene: NA; V gene: TRBV29-1; CDR3 protein: CSVEDGNTEAFF
J gene: TRBJ2-3; clone size: NA; D gene: TRBD2; V gene: TRBV7-9; CDR3 protein: CASIRWLAGSSSTDTQYF
J gene: TRBJ1-1; clone size: NA; D gene: NA; V gene: TRBV7-2; CDR3 protein: CASSLRDLTEAFF
J gene: TRBJ1-5; clone size: NA; D gene: NA; V gene: TRBV29-1; CDR3 protein: CSVSWGDNQPQNF
J gene: TRBJ1-4; clone size: NA; D gene: NA; V gene: TRBV4-3; CDR3 protein: CASSQAKGRGNEKLFF
J gene: TRBJ1-1; clone size: NA; D gene: TRBD1; V gene: TRBV4-1; CDR3 protein: CASSHPGQGFTEAFF
J gene: TRBJ1-3; clone size: NA; D gene: TRBD1; V gene: TRBV18; CDR3 protein: CASSPPSGGSGNTIYF
J gene: TRBJ1-1; clone size: many; D gene: TRBD1; V gene: TRBV7-7; CDR3 protein: CASSLDRDTEAFF
J gene: TRBJ1-2; clone size: few; D gene: TRBD1; V gene: TRBV5-5; CDR3 protein: CASSKPGQPNYGYTF
J gene: TRBJ1-3; clone size: NA; D gene: NA; V gene: TRBV19; CDR3 protein: CASRTFGTGNTIYF
J gene: TRBJ2-3; clone size: once; D gene: NA; V gene: TRBV6-1; CDR3 protein: CASSADRVRTDTQYF
J gene: TRBJ2-5; clone size: NA; D gene: NA; V gene: TRBV5-1; CDR3 protein: CASSPHLVETQYF
J gene: TRBJ1-2; clone size: NA; D gene: NA; V gene: TRBV5-6; CDR3 protein: CASSPGGGGYTF
J gene: TRBJ2-2; clone size: once; D gene: NA; V gene: TRBV9; CDR3 protein: CASSVGGAANTGELFF
J gene: TRBJ1-1; clone size: NA; D gene: TRBD1; V gene: TRBV10-3; CDR3 protein: CAISENRGDTEAFF
J gene: TRBJ2-3; clone size: NA; D gene: NA; V gene: TRBV5-6; CDR3 protein: CASSLDGKGTGTQYF
J gene: TRBJ2-3; clone size: few; D gene: NA; V gene: TRBV6-5; CDR3 protein: CASSFQGTDTQYF
J gene: TRBJ2-7; clone size: NA; D gene: NA; V gene: TRBV10-3; CDR3 protein: CATASDAGYEQYF
J gene: TRBJ2-2; clone size: NA; D gene: TRBD1; V gene: TRBV6-5; CDR3 protein: CASLTQGAGTGELFF
J gene: TRBJ2-7; clone size: once; D gene: NA; V gene: TRBV5-8; CDR3 protein: CASSLEKGSSSYEQYF
J gene: TRBJ2-7; clone size: NA; D gene: NA; V gene: TRBV7-2; CDR3 protein: CASSFLSYEQYF
J gene: TRBJ1-2; clone size: NA; D gene: TRBD1; V gene: TRBV30; CDR3 protein: CAWRRGQGSGGYTF
J gene: TRBJ2-3; clone size: NA; D gene: NA; V gene: TRBV5-4; CDR3 protein: CASSAQGGTDTQYF